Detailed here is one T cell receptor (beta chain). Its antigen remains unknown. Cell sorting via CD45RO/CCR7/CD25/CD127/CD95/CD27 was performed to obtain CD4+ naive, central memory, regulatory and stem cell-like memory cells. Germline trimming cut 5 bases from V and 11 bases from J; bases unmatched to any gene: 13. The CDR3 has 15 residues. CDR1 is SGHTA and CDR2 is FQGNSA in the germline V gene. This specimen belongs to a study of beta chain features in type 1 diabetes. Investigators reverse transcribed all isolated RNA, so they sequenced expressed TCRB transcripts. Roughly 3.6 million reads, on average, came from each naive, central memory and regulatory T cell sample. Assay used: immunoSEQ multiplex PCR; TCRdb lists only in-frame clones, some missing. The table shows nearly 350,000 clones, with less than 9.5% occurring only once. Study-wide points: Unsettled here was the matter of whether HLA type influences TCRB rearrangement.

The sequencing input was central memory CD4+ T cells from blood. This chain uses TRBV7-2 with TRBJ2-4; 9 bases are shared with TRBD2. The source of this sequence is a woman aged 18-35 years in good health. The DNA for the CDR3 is TGTGCCAGCAGCACGGCGGTGGGCGGGAGGGCCTTTCAGTACTTC. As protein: CASSTAVGGRAFQYF.